The subject of this entry is one T cell receptor (beta chain). This clone was counted once. Its cognate antigen has yet to be identified. No base qualities exist here, and no much larger clone lies one base off it. Trimming takes 5 bases off V and 12 bases off J; junction bases not matched to a gene: 9. From the cysteine through the phenylalanine, the CDR3 covers 12 amino acids. Only the CDR3 portion is preserved as DNA: 36 bases, with reading frame beginning at the first base. TCRbeta CDR3 regions were amplified from genomic DNA using the immunoSEQ Assay, a bias-controlled multiplex PCR. The study's processing was this. The number of nucleated cells in each sample was estimated from the amplification of reference gene primers within the assay. To quantify the absolute abundance of each unique TCRbeta CDR3 rearrangement, sequence reads were collapsed and filtered. For each sample, productive Simpson clonality was calculated by taking the square root of Simpson's diversity index across productive rearrangements. Sourced from immuneACCESS, this table was stored by TCRdb with only in-frame sequences that have V and J called. A share of the clones is absent; for the studies checked, an unresolved V gene accounts for under half, and the remainder has no known explanation. The DNA was the basis for D and trimming; V, J and clone size are from that table. This sample holds roughly 20,000 clones; 70% to 85% were observed only once. The leading ten clones occupy 16% of the sample.

This sample is drawn from a study of blood T cell repertoires in COVID-19 (dated by TCRdb to between 2020 and 2021). In the study overall: Samples covering the acute and convalescent phases of COVID-19 were provided by collaborators in the United States, Italy and Spain. The material from the prospective study consisted of cDNA or gDNA derived from T cells, B-cell-depleted T cells, or PBMCs. The dataset comprised deeply sampled blood TCRbeta repertoires from subjects exposed to, actively infected with, or recovered from COVID-19. The repertoires were released in a freely available public database meant as a resource for research on the immune response to SARS-CoV-2. Samples came from the ongoing ImmuneRACE study (first 160 participants) plus 1,254 subjects from 6 global collaborators. Sample metadata almost always included a de-identified subject ID, COVID-19 status, age in years and sex. Where available, HLA class I and class II types were taken from metadata supplied by the sample provider and were not determined by assay-based typing.

In Seattle, one collaborating source enrolled patients while the infection was active and tracked those patients longitudinally over the course of disease. Each collaborating institution followed its own protocols to collect whole blood in K2EDTA tubes. For TCRbeta analysis, collaborators shipped samples in one of three forms: frozen whole blood, isolated PBMCs, or DNA extracted from either of those sample types. Points the paper makes about the study in general: The amount of clinical and demographic metadata varied by source and participant and was provided uncurated.

The sequence links TRBV12-3 or TRBV12-4 to TRBJ2-7; 8 middle bases align to TRBD1. This clonotype originated in a man between 70 and 80 years old with COVID-19, enrolled during active disease. Sequenced: peripheral blood. The CDR3 in this case is CASSTGGSGLYF. The nucleotide sequence reads as follows: TGTGCCAGCAGTACAGGGGGTAGCGGTCTGTACTTC.